This T cell receptor beta chain was sequenced in a study of CD8+ T cells in alopecia areata. Study in general: Administration of oral tofacitinib to treated patients was at 5 to 10 mg twice daily. Findings and caveats of the study: Many of the expanded lesional clones endured in scalp and blood while on tofacitinib. How baseline CD8+ expansion relates to response remains uncertain (there was one nonresponder).

This clone was seen a handful of times. The antigen remains undetermined. Following RNA extraction, reverse transcription yielded cDNA that acted as the sequencing template. The repertoire was sequenced with immunoSEQ multiplex PCR; TCRdb's copy has only in-frame clones and lacks some. Of around 150,000 clones listed, roughly 65% were seen once; the top ten hold roughly 0.91%. V was trimmed by 5 bases and J by 0 bases, leaving 3 bases between them. CDR1 and CDR2 from the germline V gene are SGHDT and YYEEEE. The CDR3 has 12 amino acids. Noted treatment: oral pan-JAK inhibitor, 5-10 mg twice daily. Collected material from alopecia areata patients comprised lesional scalp punch biopsies and peripheral blood.

This TCR derives from a human donor with alopecia areata. This chain joins TRBV5-6 and TRBJ1-5; D gene unclear. Sequences were derived from CD4+ T cells sorted from blood, sampled at week 4, from a patient treated with tofacitinib. As DNA, the CDR3 is TGTGCCAGCAGTCTTAGCAATCAGCCCCAGCATTTT. Translating gives CASSLSNQPQHF.